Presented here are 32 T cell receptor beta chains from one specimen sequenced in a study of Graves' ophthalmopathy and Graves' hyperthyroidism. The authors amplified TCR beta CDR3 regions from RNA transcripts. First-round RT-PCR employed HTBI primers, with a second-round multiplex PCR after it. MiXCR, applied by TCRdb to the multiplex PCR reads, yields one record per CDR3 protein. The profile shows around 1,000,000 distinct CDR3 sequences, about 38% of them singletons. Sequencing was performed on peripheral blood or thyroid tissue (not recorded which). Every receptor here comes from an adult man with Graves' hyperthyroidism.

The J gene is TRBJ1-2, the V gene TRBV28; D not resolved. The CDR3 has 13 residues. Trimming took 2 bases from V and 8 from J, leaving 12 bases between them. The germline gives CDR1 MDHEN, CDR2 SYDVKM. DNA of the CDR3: TGTGCCAGCAGTTTAGAACAGTCGAGAGGCTACACCTTC. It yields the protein CASSLEQSRGYTF.

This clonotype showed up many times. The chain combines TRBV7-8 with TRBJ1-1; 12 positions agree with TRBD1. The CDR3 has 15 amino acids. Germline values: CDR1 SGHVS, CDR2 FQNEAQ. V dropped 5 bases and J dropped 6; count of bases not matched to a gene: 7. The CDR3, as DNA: TGTGCCAGCAGCCCGGGACAGGGGGCGGTACCTGAAGCTTTCTTT. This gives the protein CASSPGQGAVPEAFF.

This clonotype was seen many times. The chain's CDR3 is CASSLGSPLHF. The CDR3 DNA follows: TGTGCCAGCAGCTTAGGATCACCCCTCCACTTT. This chain joins TRBV7-9 and TRBJ1-6; no firm D call. Trimming removed 1 base from V and 10 bases from J, with 2 bases in between. The CDR3 has 11 residues. Looked up from germline, CDR1 is SEHNR and CDR2 is FQNEAQ (reference sequence).

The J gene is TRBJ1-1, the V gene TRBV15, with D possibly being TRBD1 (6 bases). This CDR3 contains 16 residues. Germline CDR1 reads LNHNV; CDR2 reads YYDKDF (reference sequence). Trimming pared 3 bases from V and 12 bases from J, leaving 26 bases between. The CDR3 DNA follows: TGTGCCACCAGCAGGACAGGCTCGGGGGCCAACGTCCTGACTTTCTTT. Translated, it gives CATSRTGSGANVLTFF.

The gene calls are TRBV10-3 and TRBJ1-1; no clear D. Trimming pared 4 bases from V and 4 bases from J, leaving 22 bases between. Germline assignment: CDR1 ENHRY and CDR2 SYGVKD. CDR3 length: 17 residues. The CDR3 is CAISASSPGRGSTEAFF. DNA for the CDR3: TGTGCCATCAGTGCCAGCAGCCCCGGTCGAGGGAGCACTGAAGCTTTCTTT.

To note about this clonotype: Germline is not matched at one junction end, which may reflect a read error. Written as DNA, the CDR3 is TGTGCCAGCAGACCAACCGGGACGCCGCGGTACGAGCAGTACTTC. Residues: CASRPTGTPRYEQYF. The chain has TRBV10-2 and TRBJ2-7; D possibly uses TRBD1 or TRBD2 (5 bases each). Germline V gene data show CDR1 as WSHSY and CDR2 as SAAADI. CDR3 size: 15 residues.

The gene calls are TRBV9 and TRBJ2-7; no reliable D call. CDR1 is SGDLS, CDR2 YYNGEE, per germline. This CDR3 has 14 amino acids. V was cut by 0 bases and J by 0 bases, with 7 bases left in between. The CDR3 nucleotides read TGTGCCAGCAGCGTAGGGGAAGGCTCCTACGAGCAGTACTTC. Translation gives CASSVGEGSYEQYF.

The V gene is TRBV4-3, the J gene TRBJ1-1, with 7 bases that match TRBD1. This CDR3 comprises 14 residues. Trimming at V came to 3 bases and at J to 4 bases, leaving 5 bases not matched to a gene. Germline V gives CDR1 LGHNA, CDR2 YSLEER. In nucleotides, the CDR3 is TGCGCCAGCAGCCACTGGCAGGGGGTCACTGAAGCTTTCTTT. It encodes CASSHWQGVTEAFF.

CDR3 sequence (DNA): TGTGCCAGCAGCAGGGGGACAGGGGAAGACGAGACCCAGTACTTC. Protein sequence: CASSRGTGEDETQYF. This chain links TRBV7-8 with TRBJ2-5, with 10 bases matching TRBD1. In germline, CDR1 is SGHVS, CDR2 FQNEAQ. V shed 5 bases, J shed 5 bases, and the junction held 8 bases outside the gene matches. This CDR3 is 15 amino acids long. Combining the CDR3 with reference TRBV7-8 and TRBJ2-5 gives the whole variable domain GAGVSQSPRYKVAKRGQDVALRCDPISGHVSLFWYQQALGQGPEFLTYFQNEAQLDKSGLPSDRFFAERPEGSVSTLKIQRTQQEDSAVYLCASSRGTGEDETQYFGPGTRLLVL.

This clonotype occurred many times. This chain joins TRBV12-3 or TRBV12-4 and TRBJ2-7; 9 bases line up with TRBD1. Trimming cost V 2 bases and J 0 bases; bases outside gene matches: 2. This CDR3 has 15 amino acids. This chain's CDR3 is CASSLRTGVSYEQYF. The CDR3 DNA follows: TGTGCCAGCAGTTTAAGGACAGGGGTCTCCTACGAGCAGTACTTC.

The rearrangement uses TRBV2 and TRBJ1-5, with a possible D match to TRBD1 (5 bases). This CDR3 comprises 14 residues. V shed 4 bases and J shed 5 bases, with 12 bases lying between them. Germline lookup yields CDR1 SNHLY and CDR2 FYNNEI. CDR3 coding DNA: TGTGCCAGCAGTGTGTATTTGGGGGATCAGCCCCAGCATTTT. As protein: CASSVYLGDQPQHF.

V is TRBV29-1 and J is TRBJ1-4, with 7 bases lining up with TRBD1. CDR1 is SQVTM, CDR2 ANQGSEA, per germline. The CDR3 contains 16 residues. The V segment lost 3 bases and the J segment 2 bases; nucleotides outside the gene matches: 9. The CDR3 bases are TGCAGCGTTGAGACAGGGCTAGGGGGCACTAATGAAAAACTGTTTTTT. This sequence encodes CSVETGLGGTNEKLFF.

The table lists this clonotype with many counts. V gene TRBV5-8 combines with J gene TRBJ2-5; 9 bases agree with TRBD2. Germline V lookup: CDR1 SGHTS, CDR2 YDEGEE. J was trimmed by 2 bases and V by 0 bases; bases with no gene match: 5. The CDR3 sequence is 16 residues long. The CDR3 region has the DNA TGTGCCAGCAGCTTGGCCGGTAGCGGGAGACAAGAGACCCAGTACTTC. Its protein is CASSLAGSGRQETQYF.

The CDR3 is CASSLNGQINQPQHF. Here the CDR3 DNA reads TGTGCCAGCAGCCTCAACGGACAAATCAATCAGCCCCAGCATTTT. The chain uses TRBV7-2 and TRBJ1-5; weak D call: TRBD1 (5 bases). CDR1 is SGHTA, CDR2 FQGNSA, per germline. The CDR3 runs 15 residues. The germline V and J ends were trimmed by 5 bases and 3 bases, with 14 bases remaining between them.

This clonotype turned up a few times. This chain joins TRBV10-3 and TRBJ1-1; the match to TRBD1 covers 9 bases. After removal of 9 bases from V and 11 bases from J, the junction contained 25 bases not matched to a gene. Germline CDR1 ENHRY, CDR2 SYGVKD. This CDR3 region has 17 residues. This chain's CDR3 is CAITPFGVATGGMRAFF. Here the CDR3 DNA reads TGTGCCATAACCCCATTCGGAGTGGCGACAGGGGGAATGAGGGCTTTCTTT.

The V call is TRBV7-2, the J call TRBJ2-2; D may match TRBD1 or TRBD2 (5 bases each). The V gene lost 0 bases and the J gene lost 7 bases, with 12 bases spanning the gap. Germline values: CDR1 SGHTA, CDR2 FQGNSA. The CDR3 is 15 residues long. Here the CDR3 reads CASSLARGGGGELFF. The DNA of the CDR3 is TGTGCCAGCAGCTTAGCCCGGGGCGGAGGCGGGGAGCTGTTTTTT.

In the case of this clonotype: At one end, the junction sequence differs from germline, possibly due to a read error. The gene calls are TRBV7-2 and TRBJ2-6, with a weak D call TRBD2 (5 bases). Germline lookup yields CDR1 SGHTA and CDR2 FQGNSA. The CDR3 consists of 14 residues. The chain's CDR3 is CASSPRTPSATEAF. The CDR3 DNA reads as TGTGCCAGCAGCCCCCGGACTCCGTCGGCCACTGAAGCTTTC.

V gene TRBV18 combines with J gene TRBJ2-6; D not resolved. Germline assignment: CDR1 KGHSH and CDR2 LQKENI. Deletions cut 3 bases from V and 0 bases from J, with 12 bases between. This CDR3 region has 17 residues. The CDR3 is CASSPWERRSGANVLTF. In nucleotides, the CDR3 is TGTGCCAGCTCACCCTGGGAAAGACGCTCTGGGGCCAACGTCCTGACTTTC.

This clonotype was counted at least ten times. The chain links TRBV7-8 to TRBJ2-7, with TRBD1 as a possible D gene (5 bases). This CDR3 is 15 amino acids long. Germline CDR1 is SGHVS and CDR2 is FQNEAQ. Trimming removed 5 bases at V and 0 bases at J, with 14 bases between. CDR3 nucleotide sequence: TGTGCCAGCAGCCTCTGGGGCGGCAGCTCCTACGAGCAGTACTTC. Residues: CASSLWGGSSYEQYF.

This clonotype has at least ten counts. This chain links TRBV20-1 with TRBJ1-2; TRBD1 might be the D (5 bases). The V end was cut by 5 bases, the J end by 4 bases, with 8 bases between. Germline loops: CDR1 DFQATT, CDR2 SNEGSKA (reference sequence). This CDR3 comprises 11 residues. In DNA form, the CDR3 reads TGCAGTGCTGCAGGGAGCTATGGCTACACCTTC. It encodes CSAAGSYGYTF.

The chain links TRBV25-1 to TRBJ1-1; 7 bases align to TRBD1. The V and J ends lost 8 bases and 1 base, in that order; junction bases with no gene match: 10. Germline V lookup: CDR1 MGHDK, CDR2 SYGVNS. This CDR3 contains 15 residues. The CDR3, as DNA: TGTGCCAGCGTTGAGAACAGGGGTTGGAACACTGAAGCTTTCTTT. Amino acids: CASVENRGWNTEAFF.

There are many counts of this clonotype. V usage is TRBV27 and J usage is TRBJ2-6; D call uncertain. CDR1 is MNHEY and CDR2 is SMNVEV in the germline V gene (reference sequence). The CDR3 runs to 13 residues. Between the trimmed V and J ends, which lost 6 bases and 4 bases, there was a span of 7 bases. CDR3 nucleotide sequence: TGTGCCAGCAGAGCGCGGGGGGCCAACGTCCTGACTTTC. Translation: CASRARGANVLTF. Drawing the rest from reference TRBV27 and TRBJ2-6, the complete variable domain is EAQVTQNPRYLITVTGKKLTVTCSQNMNHEYMSWYRQDPGLGLRQIYYSMNVEVTDKGDVPEGYKVSRKEKRNFPLILESPSPNQTSLYFCASRARGANVLTFGAGSRLTVL.

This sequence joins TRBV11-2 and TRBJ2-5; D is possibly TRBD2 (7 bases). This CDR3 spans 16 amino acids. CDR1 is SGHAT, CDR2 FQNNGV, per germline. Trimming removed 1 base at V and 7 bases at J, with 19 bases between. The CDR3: CASSLAGGPRSGTQYF. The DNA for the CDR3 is TGTGCCAGCAGCTTAGCGGGGGGCCCTAGGAGTGGGACCCAGTACTTC.

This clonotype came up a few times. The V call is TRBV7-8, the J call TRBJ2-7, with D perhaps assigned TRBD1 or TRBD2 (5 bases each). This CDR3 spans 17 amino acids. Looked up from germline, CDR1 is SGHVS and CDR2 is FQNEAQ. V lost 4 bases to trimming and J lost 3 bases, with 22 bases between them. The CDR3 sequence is CASSSLSGDHQGYEQYF. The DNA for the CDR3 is TGTGCCAGCAGCTCGCTCTCCGGGGATCATCAGGGCTACGAGCAGTACTTC.

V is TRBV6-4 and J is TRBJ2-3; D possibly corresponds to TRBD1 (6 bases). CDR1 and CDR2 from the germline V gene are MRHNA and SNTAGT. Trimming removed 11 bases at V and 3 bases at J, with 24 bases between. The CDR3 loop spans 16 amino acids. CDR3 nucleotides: TGTGCCGCCAGTGGCTCCAGGGGCAGTGGGACAGATACGCAGTATTTT. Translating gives CAASGSRGSGTDTQYF.

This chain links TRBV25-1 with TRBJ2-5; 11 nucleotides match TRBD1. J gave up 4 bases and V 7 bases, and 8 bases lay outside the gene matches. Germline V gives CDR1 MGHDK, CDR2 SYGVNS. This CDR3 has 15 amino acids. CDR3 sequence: CASTGRTGGGETQYF. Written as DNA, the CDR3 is TGTGCCAGCACCGGTAGGACAGGGGGCGGAGAGACCCAGTACTTC.

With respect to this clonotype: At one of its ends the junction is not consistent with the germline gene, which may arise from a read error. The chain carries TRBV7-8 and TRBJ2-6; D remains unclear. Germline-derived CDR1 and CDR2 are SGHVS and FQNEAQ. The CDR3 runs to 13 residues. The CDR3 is CASSLGPGPTEAF. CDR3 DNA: TGTGCCAGCAGCTTGGGCCCAGGTCCCACTGAAGCTTTC.

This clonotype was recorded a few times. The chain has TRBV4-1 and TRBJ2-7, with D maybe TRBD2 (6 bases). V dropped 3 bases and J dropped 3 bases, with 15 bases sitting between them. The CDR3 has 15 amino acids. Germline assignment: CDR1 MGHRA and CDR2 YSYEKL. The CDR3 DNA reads TGCGCCAGCAGCCAGGTAGCGGAGGACGGCTACGAGCAGTACTTC. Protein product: CASSQVAEDGYEQYF.

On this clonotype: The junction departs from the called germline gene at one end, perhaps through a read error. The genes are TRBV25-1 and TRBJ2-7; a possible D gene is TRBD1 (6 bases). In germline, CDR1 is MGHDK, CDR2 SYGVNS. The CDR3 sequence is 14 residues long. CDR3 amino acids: CASSLVDRFYGQYF. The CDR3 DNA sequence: TGTGCCAGCAGCTTAGTCGACAGGTTTTACGGGCAGTACTTT.

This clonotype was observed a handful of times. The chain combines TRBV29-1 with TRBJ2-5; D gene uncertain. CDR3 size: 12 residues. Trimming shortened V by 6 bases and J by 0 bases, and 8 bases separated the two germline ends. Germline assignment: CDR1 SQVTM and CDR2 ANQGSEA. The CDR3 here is CSVGTDQETQYF. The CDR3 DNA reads TGCAGCGTAGGTACGGACCAAGAGACCCAGTACTTC.

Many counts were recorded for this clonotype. Written as DNA, the CDR3 is TGTGCCAGCAGCTTGCCCCTCGGGGCCGGTGGGACCCAGTACTTC. This codes for CASSLPLGAGGTQYF. This chain connects TRBV5-4 to TRBJ2-5, with D possibly being TRBD1 or TRBD2 (5 bases each). CDR3 length: 15 amino acids. V was shortened by 1 base and J by 7 bases, with 17 bases between the two germline ends. The germline CDR1 and CDR2 sequences are SGHNT and YYREEE (reference sequence).

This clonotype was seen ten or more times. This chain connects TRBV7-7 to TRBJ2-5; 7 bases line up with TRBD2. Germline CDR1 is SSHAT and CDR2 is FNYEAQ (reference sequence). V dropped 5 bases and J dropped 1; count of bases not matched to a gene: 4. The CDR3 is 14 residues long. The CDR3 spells CASSRAGIQETQYF. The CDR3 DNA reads TGTGCCAGCAGCAGAGCGGGGATCCAAGAGACCCAGTACTTC. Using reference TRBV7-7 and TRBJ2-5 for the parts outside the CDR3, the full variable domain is GAGVSQSPRYKVTKRGQDVTLRCDPISSHATLYWYQQALGQGPEFLTYFNYEAQPDKSGLPSDRFSAERPEGSISTLTIQRTEQRDSAMYRCASSRAGIQETQYFGPGTRLLVL.